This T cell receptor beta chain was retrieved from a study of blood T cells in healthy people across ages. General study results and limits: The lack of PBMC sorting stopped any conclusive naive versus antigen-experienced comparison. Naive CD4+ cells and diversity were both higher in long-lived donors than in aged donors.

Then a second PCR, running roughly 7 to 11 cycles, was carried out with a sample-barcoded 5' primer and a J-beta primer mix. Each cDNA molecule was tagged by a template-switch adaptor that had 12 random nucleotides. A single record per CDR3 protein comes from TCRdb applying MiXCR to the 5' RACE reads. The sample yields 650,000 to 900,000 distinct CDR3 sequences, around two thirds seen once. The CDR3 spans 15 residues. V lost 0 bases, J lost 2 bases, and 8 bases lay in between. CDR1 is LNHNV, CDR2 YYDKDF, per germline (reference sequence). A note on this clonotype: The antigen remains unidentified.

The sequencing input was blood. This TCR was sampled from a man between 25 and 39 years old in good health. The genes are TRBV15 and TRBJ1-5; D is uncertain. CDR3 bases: TGTGCCACCAGCAGAGAGTTACAGCGCAATCAGCCCCAGCATTTT. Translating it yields CATSRELQRNQPQHF.